The clone carrying this T cell receptor beta chain was detected once. Its antigen remains unknown. The data were obtained in a study of CD4 T cells in relation to SARS-CoV-2 and coronaviruses. At the level of the study: ViraFEST: approximately nine-day antigen culture of PBMCs, then TCR beta CDR3 sequencing. Shared crossreactive spike epitopes were mapped to their HLA restriction.

Before the COVID-19 pandemic, during about 2011-2019, CD4+ T cells were taken from unexposed donors. Isolation of CD4+ T cells took place after approximately 10 days in culture. As cell numbers allowed, unexposed-donor CD4+ T cells faced SARS-CoV-2 S/N and four cold-coronavirus spikes. Clones were read by immunoSEQ multiplex PCR, and TCRdb kept only the in-frame ones, dropping some. The sample shows some 19,000 clones, more than 60% of them seen only once. The CDR3 length is 14 residues. Germline trimming cut 8 bases from V and 5 bases from J; bases unmatched to any gene: 8. In germline, CDR1 is MNHEY, CDR2 SVGAGI.

The sample comprised CD4+ T cells from PBMCs, cultured in vitro. The TCR sequence derives from a human donor in good health. This chain joins TRBV6-5 and TRBJ2-3, with 9 bases that match TRBD1. CDR3 DNA sequence: TGTGCCAGCTTGCGGACAGGGGCGGAAGATACGCAGTATTTT. The encoded protein is CASLRTGAEDTQYF.